The 28 T cell receptor beta chains reported below all come from one sample, sequenced in a study of brain T cells in children with intractable seizures. The data were produced by immunoSEQ multiplex PCR, yet TCRdb's version contains in-frame clones alone and is incomplete. In the table there are around 38,000 clones, more than 80% of which are singletons. This material consisted of peripheral blood, taken at surgery. The receptors were sampled from a girl aged 2 to 10 with tuberous sclerosis and intractable seizures.

The rearrangement joins TRBV6-5 to TRBJ1-5; D gene uncertain. The length of the CDR3 is 12 residues. Trimming removed 8 bases from V and 6 bases from J, with 11 bases in between. Germline CDR1 MNHEY, CDR2 SVGAGI. The CDR3 sequence is CASQAPPQPQHF. CDR3 in DNA: TGTGCCAGCCAGGCCCCCCCTCAGCCCCAGCATTTT.

The chain has TRBV28 and TRBJ2-1, with D perhaps TRBD1 (6 bases). The V end was cut by 5 bases, the J end by 2 bases, with 16 bases between. CDR1 and CDR2 from the germline V gene are MDHEN and SYDVKM. CDR3 length: 16 amino acids. The CDR3 DNA sequence: TGTGCCAGCAGTACCACCGACAGGAGAGCCTACAATGAGCAGTTCTTC. Translated: CASSTTDRRAYNEQFF. Full variable domain (remainder filled in from reference TRBV28 and TRBJ2-1): DVKVTQSSRYLVKRTGEKVFLECVQDMDHENMFWYRQDPGLGLRLIYFSYDVKMKEKGDIPEGYSVSREKKERFSLILESASTNQTSMYLCASSTTDRRAYNEQFFGPGTRLTVL.

The V gene is TRBV30, the J gene TRBJ1-1; D might be TRBD1 (5 bases). Germline CDR1 reads GTSNPN; CDR2 reads SVGIG (reference sequence). With 6 bases removed from V and 7 bases from J, the gap between germline ends came to 12 bases. The CDR3 covers 11 residues. In nucleotides, the CDR3 is TGTGCCTGTCAGGGACCGGGTGAAGCTTTCTTT. Residues: CACQGPGEAFF.

This sequence joins TRBV10-2 and TRBJ2-7; D is possibly TRBD1 (6 bases). CDR1 is WSHSY, CDR2 SAAADI, per germline. V dropped 3 bases and J dropped 2 bases, with 11 bases sitting between them. The CDR3 is 14 amino acids. The CDR3 region is CASSDHRDPYEQYV. CDR3 bases: TGCGCCAGCAGTGACCACAGGGACCCCTACGAGCAGTACGTC.

V is TRBV30 and J is TRBJ1-3; D not certain. Germline V gene lookup returns CDR1 GTSNPN and CDR2 SVGIG (reference sequence). The length of the CDR3 is 13 residues. Trimming removed 5 bases from V and 4 bases from J, with 12 bases in between. CDR3 bases: TGTGCCTGGGGACTGGTAGAAGGAAACACCATATATTTT. Amino acids: CAWGLVEGNTIYF. Full variable domain (remainder filled in from reference TRBV30 and TRBJ1-3): SQTIHQWPATLVQPVGSPLSLECTVEGTSNPNLYWYRQAAGRGLQLLFYSVGIGQISSEVPQNLSASRPQDRQFILSSKKLLLSDSGFYLCAWGLVEGNTIYFGEGSWLTVV.

The rearrangement joins TRBV25-1 to TRBJ2-3, with 8 bases aligning to TRBD2. From germline, CDR1 is MGHDK and CDR2 SYGVNS. Trimming removed 7 bases from V and 4 bases from J; junction bases left unmatched: 13. CDR3 length: 16 residues. This CDR3 reads CASTPSAGGFPDTQYF. The CDR3 bases are TGTGCCAGCACCCCATCTGCGGGGGGCTTTCCAGATACGCAGTATTTT.

This clone was seen a single time. This chain connects TRBV3-1 (or the pseudogene TRBV3-2) to TRBJ2-7; D may correspond to TRBD1 or TRBD2 (6 bases each). Trimming cost V 5 bases and J 1 base, with 18 bases left between them. This CDR3 is built from 16 residues. Germline CDR1 is LGHDT and CDR2 is YNNKEL (reference sequence). CDR3 residues: CASSDTQGGGSYEQYF. For the CDR3, the DNA is TGTGCCAGCAGCGATACACAGGGAGGAGGGTCCTACGAGCAGTACTTC.

This sequence joins TRBV9 and TRBJ2-5, with 12 bases fitting TRBD2. CDR1 SGDLS and CDR2 YYNGEE come from the germline V gene. With 0 bases clipped from V and 4 bases from J, the junction kept 1 base outside the gene matches. The CDR3 length is 15 residues. The CDR3 nucleotides read TGTGCCAGCAGCGTAGCTAGCGGGGGGGCAGAGACCCAGTACTTC. Translation: CASSVASGGAETQYF.

This clone has only one observation. V usage is TRBV11-2 and J usage is TRBJ2-1; no definite D call. The CDR3 length is 14 residues. Looked up from germline, CDR1 is SGHAT and CDR2 is FQNNGV. V gave up 1 base and J gave up 4 bases, with 8 bases separating them. CDR3 in DNA: TGTGCCAGCAGCTTAGCCGGATCATACAATGAGCAGTTCTTC. This translates into CASSLAGSYNEQFF.

J is TRBJ2-7 and V is TRBV28; D possibly corresponds to TRBD1 (5 bases). The V gene's germline CDR1 is MDHEN and CDR2 SYDVKM. V lost 6 bases, J lost 0 bases, and 9 bases lay in between. The CDR3 covers 13 residues. The CDR3 reads CASRTGYSYEQYF. CDR3 nucleotides: TGTGCCAGCAGAACAGGTTACTCCTACGAGCAGTACTTC.

The gene calls are TRBV15 and TRBJ1-1; possible D gene TRBD1, 5 bases. The length of the CDR3 is 15 residues. The V end was cut by 0 bases, the J end by 5 bases, with 13 bases between. Germline lookup yields CDR1 LNHNV and CDR2 YYDKDF (reference sequence). The CDR3 region is CATSRDRGVVTEAFF. CDR3 in DNA: TGTGCCACCAGCAGAGATCGAGGGGTTGTGACTGAAGCTTTCTTT.

V gene TRBV6-2 or TRBV6-3 combines with J gene TRBJ2-4, with TRBD2 matching 12 bases. The CDR3 loop spans 16 amino acids. Germline V gene lookup returns CDR1 MNHEY and CDR2 SVGEGT. Trimming at V came to 6 bases and at J to 4 bases, leaving 7 bases not matched to a gene. The CDR3 DNA follows: TGTGCCAGCAGCTCCACTAGCGGGGGGCCTAAAAACATTCAGTACTTC. As protein: CASSSTSGGPKNIQYF.

The rearrangement links TRBV29-1 to TRBJ1-1; unclear D gene. Germline V lookup: CDR1 SQVTM, CDR2 ANQGSEA. The CDR3 has 11 residues. V was pared by 4 bases and J by 4 bases, with 7 bases between. CDR3 bases: TGCAGCGTTGGGCGGCCCACTGAAGCTTTCTTT. It yields the protein CSVGRPTEAFF.

The rearrangement uses TRBV27 and TRBJ1-2; the match to TRBD1 covers 9 bases. The V gene's germline CDR1 is MNHEY and CDR2 SMNVEV (reference sequence). J gave up 7 bases and V 7 bases, and 13 bases lay outside the gene matches. CDR3 length equals 15 residues. The CDR3 region is CASTETGTGQIGYTF. For the CDR3, the DNA is TGTGCCAGCACTGAAACCGGGACAGGGCAAATTGGCTACACCTTC.

V and J are TRBV7-2 and TRBJ1-2; D not resolved. The germline V gene encodes CDR1 SGHTA and CDR2 FQGNSA. V dropped 1 base and J dropped 7 bases, with 10 bases sitting between them. The CDR3 loop spans 13 amino acids. DNA of the CDR3: TGTGCCAGCAGCTTAGGCCCGCTGGGTGGCTACACCTTC. Residues: CASSLGPLGGYTF.

The J gene is TRBJ1-5, the V gene TRBV2, with D perhaps matching TRBD1 (5 bases). The V end lost 3 bases, the J end lost 3 bases, and 12 bases lay between the germline ends. This CDR3 is 15 amino acids long. In germline, CDR1 is SNHLY, CDR2 FYNNEI. In nucleotides, the CDR3 is TGTGCCAGCAGTGACCGGACACACCCCAATCAGCCCCAGCATTTT. Protein sequence: CASSDRTHPNQPQHF.

This rearrangement joins TRBV7-9 to TRBJ2-5, with 8 bases matching TRBD2. V was pared by 5 bases and J by 5 bases, with 4 bases of the junction left unmatched. This CDR3 region has 13 residues. Germline V lookup: CDR1 SEHNR, CDR2 FQNEAQ (reference sequence). The CDR3 sequence is CASSPPGGETQYF. The CDR3 DNA is TGTGCCAGCAGCCCCCCGGGGGGGGAGACCCAGTACTTC.

The chain employs TRBV30 and TRBJ1-2, with D tentatively TRBD1 (5 bases). The CDR3 has 13 residues. CDR1 is GTSNPN, CDR2 SVGIG, per germline (reference sequence). The CDR3 region has the DNA TGTGCAAATGATAGGGGCAGAGACTATGGCTACACCTTC. It translates to CANDRGRDYGYTF. The full variable domain, in which reference TRBV30 and TRBJ1-2 provide the parts outside the CDR3, is SQTIHQWPATLVQPVGSPLSLECTVEGTSNPNLYWYRQAAGRGLQLLFYSVGIGQISSEVPQNLSASRPQDRQFILSSKKLLLSDSGFYLCANDRGRDYGYTFGSGTRLTVV.

V usage is TRBV7-9 and J usage is TRBJ2-3, with D perhaps matching TRBD1 or TRBD2 (6 bases each). Germline CDR1 and CDR2: SEHNR and FQNEAQ (reference sequence). The V end lost 8 bases, the J end lost 4 bases, and 16 bases lay between the germline ends. The CDR3 extends over 14 amino acids. Written as DNA, the CDR3 is TGTGCCAGCTTCGGGGGCCTACTGTCAGATACGCAGTATTTT. Translated: CASFGGLLSDTQYF.

This clone was picked up a small number of times. In DNA, the CDR3 is TGCGCCAGCAGCATCGGACTAGCGGGGGGGTACGAGCAGTACTTC. Translated, it gives CASSIGLAGGYEQYF. The rearrangement joins TRBV5-1 to TRBJ2-7, with TRBD2 matching over 15 bases. CDR3 size: 15 residues. V lost 4 bases, J lost 4 bases, and 3 bases stayed unmatched. Germline values: CDR1 SGHRS, CDR2 YFSETQ.

The V gene is TRBV12-3 or TRBV12-4, the J gene TRBJ2-7; D ambiguous. The CDR3 is 11 residues long. V was pared by 5 bases and J by 0 bases, with 2 bases between. The DNA of the CDR3 is TGTGCCAGCAGTCCCTCCTACGAGCAGTACTTC. Its translation: CASSPSYEQYF.

CDR3 region: CASSSVGTGENYGYTF. The CDR3 DNA follows: TGTGCCAGCAGCTCAGTTGGGACAGGAGAAAACTATGGCTACACCTTC. The V call is TRBV5-6, the J call TRBJ1-2, with 8 bases aligning to TRBD1. V lost 3 bases, J lost 2 bases, and 9 bases stayed unmatched. Germline CDR1 is SGHDT and CDR2 is YYEEEE. This CDR3 spans 16 amino acids. Based on the CDR3 plus reference TRBV5-6 and TRBJ1-2, the full variable domain is DAGVTQSPTHLIKTRGQQVTLRCSPKSGHDTVSWYQQALGQGPQFIFQYYEEEERQRGNFPDRFSGHQFPNYSSELNVNALLLGDSALYLCASSSVGTGENYGYTFGSGTRLTVV.

This chain uses TRBV4-1 with TRBJ1-3; the match to TRBD1 covers 9 bases. Germline-derived CDR1 and CDR2 are MGHRA and YSYEKL. Germline trimming cut 1 base from V and 6 bases from J; bases unmatched to any gene: 7. The CDR3 extends over 16 amino acids. CDR3 in amino acids: CASSQGWGQGENTIYF. CDR3 DNA sequence: TGCGCCAGCAGCCAAGGATGGGGACAGGGAGAAAACACCATATATTTT.

This chain uses TRBV18 with TRBJ2-5, with TRBD1 matching over 10 bases. CDR3 length: 14 amino acids. V gave up 5 bases and J gave up 4 bases; unmatched junction bases: 4. CDR1 and CDR2 from the germline V gene are KGHSH and LQKENI. The CDR3 sequence: CASSEDRGRETQYF. CDR3 coding DNA: TGTGCCAGCTCAGAAGACAGGGGGCGAGAGACCCAGTACTTC.

V usage is TRBV4-1 and J usage is TRBJ2-1, with TRBD2 identical over 9 bases. V lost 0 bases, J lost 6 bases, and 3 bases stayed unmatched. This CDR3 has 15 residues. The germline V gene has CDR1 MGHRA and CDR2 YSYEKL. DNA of the CDR3: TGCGCCAGCAGCCAAGAGGCGGGGGGGCCCAATGAGCAGTTCTTC. This codes for CASSQEAGGPNEQFF.

The chain uses TRBV6-4 and TRBJ2-3, with D hard to call. CDR1 and CDR2 (germline): MRHNA, SNTAGT. V was shortened by 1 base and J by 0 bases, with 23 bases between the two germline ends. The CDR3 is 20 amino acids. The DNA for the CDR3 is TGTGCCAGCAGTGACTTGTTCGGGTACCTCCAAACAACTAGCACAGATACGCAGTATTTT. Translation gives CASSDLFGYLQTTSTDTQYF.

The rearrangement links TRBV2 to TRBJ2-7, with D possibly matching TRBD2 (6 bases). Germline CDR1 SNHLY, CDR2 FYNNEI. V was pared by 3 bases and J by 4 bases, with 10 bases between. The CDR3 sequence is 13 residues long. The DNA of the CDR3 is TGTGCCAGCAGTGAGGGCCGGGAGTACGAGCAGTACGTC. This sequence encodes CASSEGREYEQYV.

The V gene is TRBV9, the J gene TRBJ1-1, with D tentatively TRBD1 (6 bases). V was cut by 0 bases and J by 4 bases, with 25 bases left in between. The CDR3 extends over 19 amino acids. Germline V gene sequence: CDR1 SGDLS, CDR2 YYNGEE. CDR3 loop: CASSVDPQEITGIGTEAFF. For the CDR3, the DNA is TGTGCCAGCAGCGTAGACCCCCAGGAAATAACAGGGATTGGCACTGAAGCTTTCTTT. The full variable domain, with the rest looked up from reference TRBV9 and TRBJ1-1, is DSGVTQTPKHLITATGQRVTLRCSPRSGDLSVYWYQQSLDQGLQFLIQYYNGEERAKGNILERFSAQQFPDLHSELNLSSLELGDSALYFCASSVDPQEITGIGTEAFFGQGTRLTVV.